These 21 T cell receptor beta chains came from one sample sequenced in a study of regulatory T cells in long-lasting Graves disease. Sample time point: newly diagnosed GD, antithyroid drugs for less than 3 months. PBMC-extracted RNA yielded the TCR library. For TCR beta, libraries came from iRepertoire HTBI primers and Arm-PCR of CDR3 regions. TCRdb ran MiXCR on the multiplex PCR reads and lists one entry per CDR3 protein. The table lists roughly 410,000 distinct CDR3 sequences, approximately 16% of them singletons, with about 8% in the top ten. These sequences were also reported in another study, on T cells in Graves' hyperthyroidism and ophthalmopathy.

The starting material was peripheral blood mononuclear cells (PBMCs), obtained at new diagnosis, from a patient treated with antithyroid drugs. These receptors all stem from a woman between 35 and 50 years old with Graves disease.

This rearrangement joins TRBV19 to TRBJ1-6; D gene unclear. Germline V gene lookup returns CDR1 LNHDA and CDR2 SQIVND (reference sequence). V was clipped by 8 bases and J by 11 bases, with 16 bases between them. CDR3 length: 13 amino acids. The CDR3 region is CASAVALSTPLHF. The CDR3 nucleotides read TGTGCCAGTGCGGTAGCCCTTTCGACACCCCTCCACTTT.

This clonotype showed up many times. The V and J genes are TRBV12-3 or TRBV12-4 and TRBJ2-5; 8 bases match TRBD2. The CDR3 is 14 residues long. V was clipped by 6 bases and J by 3 bases; unmatched bases: 6. The CDR3 nucleotides read TGTGCCAGCAGGGGAGCGGGAGCCGAAGAGACCCAGTACTTC. It codes for CASRGAGAEETQYF.

The sample holds many counts of this clonotype. The chain uses TRBV19 and TRBJ2-7; D assignment may be TRBD1 or TRBD2 (5 bases each). The CDR3 contains 14 residues. In germline, CDR1 is LNHDA, CDR2 SQIVND (reference sequence). V lost 7 bases to trimming and J lost 0 bases, with 13 bases between them. The CDR3 sequence is CASTSRESSYEQYF. CDR3 sequence (DNA): TGTGCCAGTACCAGCAGGGAGAGCTCCTACGAGCAGTACTTC.

Only a few counts were recorded for this clonotype. The chain employs TRBV30 and TRBJ1-1; D not certain. This CDR3 region has 10 residues. Trimming pared 3 bases from V and 11 bases from J, leaving 10 bases between. Per the germline V gene, CDR1 is GTSNPN and CDR2 is SVGIG (reference sequence). The CDR3 sequence is CAWRELKAFF. Here the CDR3 DNA reads TGTGCCTGGAGGGAGCTGAAGGCTTTCTTT.

This clonotype was counted between two and nine times. Germline is not matched at one junction end, which may reflect a read error. The genes are TRBV30 and TRBJ2-2; D is perhaps TRBD2 (5 bases). CDR3 length: 15 amino acids. Germline-derived CDR1 and CDR2 are GTSNPN and SVGIG (reference sequence). The CDR3 sequence is CDWRSDRGDTGELSF. CDR3 DNA: TGTGACTGGAGGTCAGACCGGGGAGACACCGGGGAGCTGTCTTTT.

This clonotype showed up many times. The rearrangement uses TRBV18 and TRBJ2-1; D possibly corresponds to TRBD1 (5 bases). V lost 3 bases to trimming and J lost 5 bases, with 14 bases between them. Germline CDR1 is KGHSH and CDR2 is LQKENI. CDR3 size: 15 residues. The CDR3 coding sequence is TGTGCCAGCTCACCCCCAGGGAAGGCGAACAATGAGCAGTTCTTC. Translation: CASSPPGKANNEQFF.

This clonotype occurred many times. This chain connects TRBV10-3 to TRBJ2-2; D is possibly TRBD1 or TRBD2 (5 bases each). The length of the CDR3 is 15 residues. Germline V gene lookup returns CDR1 ENHRY and CDR2 SYGVKD. V lost 6 bases to trimming and J lost 0 bases, with 11 bases between them. The CDR3 bases are TGTGCCATCAGCGGGGCAGGTCCGAACACCGGGGAGCTGTTTTTT. It yields the protein CAISGAGPNTGELFF.

This clonotype was picked up many times. The chain employs TRBV11-3 and TRBJ2-2; D uncertain. Germline loops: CDR1 SGHNT, CDR2 YENEEA. Trimming took off 7 bases at V and 6 bases at J, with 9 bases between the two ends. The CDR3 spans 12 residues. In nucleotides, the CDR3 is TGTGCCAGCACGCTAGGGCCCGGGGAGCTGTTTTTT. Translated: CASTLGPGELFF.

The gene calls are TRBV7-9 and TRBJ2-1; 9 nucleotides align to TRBD1. Trimming at V came to 6 bases and at J to 9 bases, leaving 12 bases not matched to a gene. Germline loops: CDR1 SEHNR, CDR2 FQNEAQ (reference sequence). The CDR3 spans 15 residues. The CDR3 reads CASRYPGQGMSEQFF. The CDR3 DNA follows: TGTGCCAGCAGATACCCGGGACAGGGCATGTCTGAGCAGTTCTTC.

This chain joins TRBV13 and TRBJ1-1; unclear D gene. CDR3 length: 15 residues. Trimming removed 1 base from V and 3 bases from J, with 12 bases in between. Germline lookup yields CDR1 PRHDT and CDR2 FYEKMQ (reference sequence). CDR3 sequence (DNA): TGTGCCAGCAGCTTAGAGTTAGGGCCCGACACTGAAGCTTTCTTT. It encodes CASSLELGPDTEAFF.

Many counts were recorded for this clonotype. This chain uses TRBV3-1 with TRBJ1-2; D might be TRBD1 (6 bases). Germline V CDR1 and CDR2: LGHDT, YNNKEL (reference sequence). The V and J ends lost 1 base and 8 bases respectively, with 11 bases between them. CDR3 length equals 13 residues. In DNA, the CDR3 is TGTGCCAGCAGCCAAGTCAGGGGTGAAGGCTACACCTTC. This gives the protein CASSQVRGEGYTF.

This clonotype showed up many times. CDR3 region: CASSFSTGRAETQYF. As DNA, the CDR3 is TGTGCCAGCAGTTTCTCGACAGGCCGCGCAGAGACCCAGTACTTC. This chain connects TRBV12-3 or TRBV12-4 to TRBJ2-5, with D maybe TRBD1 (6 bases). The CDR3 consists of 15 residues. Deletions cut 3 bases from V and 4 bases from J, with 15 bases between.

Details on this clonotype: Since a much larger clone is just one base distant, this may be a read error. No conserved phenylalanine or tryptophan is present at the end of the CDR3, so a read error is the likely explanation. The chain is built from TRBV5-1 and TRBJ1-2; a possible D gene is TRBD1 (5 bases). The CDR3 runs to 14 residues. From germline, CDR1 is SGHRS and CDR2 YFSETQ. Trimming took off 2 bases at V and 3 bases at J, with 11 bases between the two ends. CDR3 region: CASSFDGTDYGYTV. As DNA, the CDR3 is TGCGCCAGCAGCTTTGACGGGACCGACTATGGCTACACCGTC.

This clonotype was picked up many times. The chain is built from TRBV28 and TRBJ2-5, with D perhaps TRBD1 or TRBD2 (5 bases each). The CDR3 sequence is 11 residues long. Trimming stripped 7 bases from V and 5 bases from J, with 8 bases between. Germline values: CDR1 MDHEN, CDR2 SYDVKM. As DNA, the CDR3 is TGTGCCAGCATAGAGGGGGAGACCCAGTACTTC. It is translated as CASIEGETQYF.

This clonotype was seen many times. The chain is built from TRBV27 and TRBJ2-2; D is possibly TRBD1 or TRBD2 (7 bases each). With 4 bases removed from V and 6 bases from J, the gap between germline ends came to 15 bases. This CDR3 is 15 amino acids long. The germline V gene encodes CDR1 MNHEY and CDR2 SMNVEV (reference sequence). The DNA of the CDR3 is TGTGCCAGCAGTTCTACAGGGGACTACTCCGGGGAGCTGTTTTTT. Residues: CASSSTGDYSGELFF.

The rearrangement links TRBV19 to TRBJ1-1; 11 nucleotides match TRBD1. The germline V gene has CDR1 LNHDA and CDR2 SQIVND (reference sequence). This CDR3 contains 16 residues. With V trimmed by 6 bases and J by 6 bases, 12 bases remained unmatched. Here the CDR3 reads CASRGTVGQGGPEAFF. The CDR3 nucleotides are TGTGCCAGTAGGGGTACGGTGGGACAGGGGGGGCCTGAAGCTTTCTTT.

In nucleotides, the CDR3 is TGTGCCAGCAGGGGAGCTAGGGGGAACACCGGGGAGCTGTTTTTT. It yields the protein CASRGARGNTGELFF. J is TRBJ2-2 and V is TRBV28; perhaps D is TRBD1 or TRBD2 (5 bases each). Trimming shortened V by 6 bases and J by 1 base, and 12 bases separated the two germline ends. The CDR3 covers 15 residues. Germline CDR1 and CDR2: MDHEN and SYDVKM.

In nucleotides, the CDR3 is TGTGCCAGCAGTTACTCCGGGGCAGGGCTCTACGGGGAGCTGTTTTTT. Translating it yields CASSYSGAGLYGELFF. The rearrangement links TRBV6-2 or TRBV6-3 to TRBJ2-2; D is possibly TRBD1 or TRBD2 (5 bases each). Trimming removed 0 bases at V and 7 bases at J, with 15 bases between. The germline gives CDR1 MNHEY, CDR2 SVGEGT. The CDR3 runs 16 residues.

This clonotype showed up many times. Relative to the germline gene, one junction end is altered; a read error may explain this. The genes are TRBV5-1 and TRBJ2-2; 12 bases match TRBD1. The CDR3 is 19 residues long. The germline gives CDR1 SGHRS, CDR2 YFSETQ. CDR3 nucleotides: TGTGCCAGCAGCCACCATCCGGGACAGGGGGCGACCAACACCGGGGAGCTGTTTTTT. Protein product: CASSHHPGQGATNTGELFF. Drawing the rest from reference TRBV5-1 and TRBJ2-2, the complete variable domain is KAGVTQTPRYLIKTRGQQVTLSCSPISGHRSVSWYQQTPGQGLQFLFEYFSETQRNKGNFPGRFSGRQFSNSRSEMNVSTLELGDSALYLCASSHHPGQGATNTGELFFGEGSRLTVL.

In its sample, this clonotype was seen a few times. The rearrangement uses TRBV4-1 and TRBJ2-2; 8 bases fit TRBD2. The V gene's germline CDR1 is MGHRA and CDR2 YSYEKL. This CDR3 comprises 15 residues. J lost 5 bases, V lost 4 bases, and 6 bases had no gene match. DNA for the CDR3: TGCGCCAGCAGCCCGGGAGGGCCTGGGACCGGGGAGCTGTTTTTT. Translating it yields CASSPGGPGTGELFF.

Ten or more counts support this clonotype. The chain recombines TRBV30 with TRBJ2-2; 7 bases agree with TRBD1. The CDR3 sequence is 14 residues long. CDR1 GTSNPN and CDR2 SVGIG come from the germline V gene (reference sequence). After removal of 5 bases from V and 3 bases from J, the junction contained 6 bases not matched to a gene. In DNA, the CDR3 is TGTGCCTGGTACCGGGACAGCTACACCGGGGAGCTGTTTTTT. Residues: CAWYRDSYTGELFF.